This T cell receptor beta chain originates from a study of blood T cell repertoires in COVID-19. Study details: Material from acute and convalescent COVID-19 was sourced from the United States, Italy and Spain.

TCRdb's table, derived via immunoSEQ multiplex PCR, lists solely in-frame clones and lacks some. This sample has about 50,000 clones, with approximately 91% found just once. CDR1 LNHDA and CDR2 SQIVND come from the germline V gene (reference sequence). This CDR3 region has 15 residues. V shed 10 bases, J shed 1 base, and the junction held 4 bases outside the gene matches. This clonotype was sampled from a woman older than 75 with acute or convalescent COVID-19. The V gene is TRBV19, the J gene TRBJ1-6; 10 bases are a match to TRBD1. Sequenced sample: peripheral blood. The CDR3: CATQDRGSYNSPLHF. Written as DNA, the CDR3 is TGTGCCACCCAGGACAGGGGGTCCTATAATTCACCCCTCCACTTT.